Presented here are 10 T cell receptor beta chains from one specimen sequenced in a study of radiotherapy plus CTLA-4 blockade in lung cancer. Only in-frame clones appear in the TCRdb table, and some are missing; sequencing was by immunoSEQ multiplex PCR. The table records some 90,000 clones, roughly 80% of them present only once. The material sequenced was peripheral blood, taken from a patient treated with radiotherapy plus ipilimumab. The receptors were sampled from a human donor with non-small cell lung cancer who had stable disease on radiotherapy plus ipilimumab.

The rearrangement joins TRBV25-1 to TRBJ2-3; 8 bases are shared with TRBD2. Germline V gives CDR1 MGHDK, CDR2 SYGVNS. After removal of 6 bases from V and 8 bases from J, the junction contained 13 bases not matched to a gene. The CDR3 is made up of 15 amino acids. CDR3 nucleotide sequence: TGTGCCAGCAGAGGCTTCGGGGGGGCCTATGGTACGCAGTATTTT. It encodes CASRGFGGAYGTQYF.

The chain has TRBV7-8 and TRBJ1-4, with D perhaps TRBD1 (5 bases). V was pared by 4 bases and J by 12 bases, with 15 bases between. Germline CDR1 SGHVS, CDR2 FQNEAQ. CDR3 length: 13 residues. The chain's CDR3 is CASSSSRGGQLFF. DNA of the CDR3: TGTGCCAGCAGCTCAAGTCGGGGGGGACAACTGTTTTTT.

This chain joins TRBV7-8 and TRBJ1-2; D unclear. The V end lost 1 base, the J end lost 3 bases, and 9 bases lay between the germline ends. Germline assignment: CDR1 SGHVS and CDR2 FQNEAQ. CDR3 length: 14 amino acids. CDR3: CASSLGRQDYGYTF. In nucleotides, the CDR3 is TGTGCCAGCAGCTTAGGGCGGCAGGACTATGGCTACACCTTC.

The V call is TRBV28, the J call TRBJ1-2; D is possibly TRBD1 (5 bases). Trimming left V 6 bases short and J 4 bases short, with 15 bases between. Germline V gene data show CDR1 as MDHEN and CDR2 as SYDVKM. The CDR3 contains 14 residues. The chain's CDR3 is CASRPGTQTYGYTF. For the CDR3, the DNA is TGTGCCAGCAGACCCGGGACTCAAACCTATGGCTACACCTTC.

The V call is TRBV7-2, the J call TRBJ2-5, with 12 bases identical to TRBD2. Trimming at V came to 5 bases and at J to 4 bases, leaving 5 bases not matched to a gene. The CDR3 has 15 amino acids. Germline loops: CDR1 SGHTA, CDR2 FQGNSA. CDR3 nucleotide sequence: TGTGCCAGCAGCCCTACTAGCGGGGGGATAGAGACCCAGTACTTC. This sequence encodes CASSPTSGGIETQYF.

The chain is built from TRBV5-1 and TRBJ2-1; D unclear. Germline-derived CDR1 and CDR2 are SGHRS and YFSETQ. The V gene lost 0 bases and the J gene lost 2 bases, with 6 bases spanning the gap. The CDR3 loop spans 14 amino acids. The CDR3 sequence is CASSLEAAYNEQFF. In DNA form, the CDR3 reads TGCGCCAGCAGCTTGGAGGCAGCCTACAATGAGCAGTTCTTC. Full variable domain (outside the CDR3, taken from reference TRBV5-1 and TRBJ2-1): KAGVTQTPRYLIKTRGQQVTLSCSPISGHRSVSWYQQTPGQGLQFLFEYFSETQRNKGNFPGRFSGRQFSNSRSEMNVSTLELGDSALYLCASSLEAAYNEQFFGPGTRLTVL.

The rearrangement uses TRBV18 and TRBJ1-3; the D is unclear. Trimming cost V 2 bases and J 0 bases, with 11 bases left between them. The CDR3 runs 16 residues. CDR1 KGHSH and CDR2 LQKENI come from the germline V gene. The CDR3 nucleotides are TGTGCCAGCTCACCATCGGCGGGGTACTCTGGAAACACCATATATTTT. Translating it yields CASSPSAGYSGNTIYF.

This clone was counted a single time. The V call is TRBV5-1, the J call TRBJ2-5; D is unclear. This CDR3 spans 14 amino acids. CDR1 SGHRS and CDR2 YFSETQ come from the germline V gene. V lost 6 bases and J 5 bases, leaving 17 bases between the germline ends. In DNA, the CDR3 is TGCGCCAGCAAGGAGCGACCTTTACGGGAGACCCAGTACTTC. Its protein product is CASKERPLRETQYF. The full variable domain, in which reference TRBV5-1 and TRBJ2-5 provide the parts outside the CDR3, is KAGVTQTPRYLIKTRGQQVTLSCSPISGHRSVSWYQQTPGQGLQFLFEYFSETQRNKGNFPGRFSGRQFSNSRSEMNVSTLELGDSALYLCASKERPLRETQYFGPGTRLLVL.

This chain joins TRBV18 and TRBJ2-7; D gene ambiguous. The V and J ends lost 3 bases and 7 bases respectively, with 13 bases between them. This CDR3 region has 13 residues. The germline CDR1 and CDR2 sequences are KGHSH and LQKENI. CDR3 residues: CASSPLENWEQYF. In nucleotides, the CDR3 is TGTGCCAGCTCACCTCTCGAAAATTGGGAGCAGTACTTC.

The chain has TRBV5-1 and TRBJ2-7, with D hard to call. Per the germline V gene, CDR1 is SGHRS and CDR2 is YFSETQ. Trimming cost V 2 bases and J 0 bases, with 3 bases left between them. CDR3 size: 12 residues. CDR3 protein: CASSLPSYEQYF. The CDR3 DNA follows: TGCGCCAGCAGCTTACCCTCCTACGAGCAGTACTTC.